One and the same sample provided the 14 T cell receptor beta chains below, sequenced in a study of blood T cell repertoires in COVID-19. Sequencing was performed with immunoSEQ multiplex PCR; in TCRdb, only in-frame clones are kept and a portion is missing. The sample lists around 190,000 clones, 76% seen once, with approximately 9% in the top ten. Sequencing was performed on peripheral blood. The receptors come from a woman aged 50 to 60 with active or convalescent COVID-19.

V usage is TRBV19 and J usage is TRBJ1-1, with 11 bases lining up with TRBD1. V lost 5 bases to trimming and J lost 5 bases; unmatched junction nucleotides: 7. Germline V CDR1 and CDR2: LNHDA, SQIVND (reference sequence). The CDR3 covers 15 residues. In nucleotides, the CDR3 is TGTGCCAGTAGTTCCGCCGGGACAGGGGGAACTGAAGCTTTCTTT. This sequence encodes CASSSAGTGGTEAFF.

CDR3 in amino acids: CASRATGDNQPQHF. DNA of the CDR3: TGTGCCAGCAGGGCAACAGGGGACAATCAGCCCCAGCATTTT. The chain employs TRBV28 and TRBJ1-5; 7 bases line up with TRBD1. Germline lookup yields CDR1 MDHEN and CDR2 SYDVKM. V gave up 6 bases and J gave up 3 bases; unmatched junction bases: 5. The CDR3 length is 14 residues.

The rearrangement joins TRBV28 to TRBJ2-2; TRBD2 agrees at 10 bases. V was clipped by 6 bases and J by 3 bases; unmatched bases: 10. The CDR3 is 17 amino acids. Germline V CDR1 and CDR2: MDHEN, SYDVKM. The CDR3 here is CASRTPSGSKDTGELFF. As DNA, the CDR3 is TGTGCCAGCAGGACGCCTAGCGGGAGTAAGGACACCGGGGAGCTGTTTTTT.

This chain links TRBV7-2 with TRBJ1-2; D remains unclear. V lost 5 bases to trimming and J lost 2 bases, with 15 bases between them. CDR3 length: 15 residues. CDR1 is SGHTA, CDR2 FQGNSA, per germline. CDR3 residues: CASSPSRQVNYGYTF. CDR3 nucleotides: TGTGCCAGCAGCCCCTCACGGCAGGTCAACTATGGCTACACCTTC.

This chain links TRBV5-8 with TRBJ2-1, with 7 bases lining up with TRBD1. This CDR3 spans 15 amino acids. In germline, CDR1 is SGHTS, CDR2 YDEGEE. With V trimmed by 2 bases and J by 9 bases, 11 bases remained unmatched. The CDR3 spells CASSLRQGWVREQFF. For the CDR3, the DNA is TGTGCCAGCAGCTTACGACAGGGCTGGGTTCGTGAGCAGTTCTTC.

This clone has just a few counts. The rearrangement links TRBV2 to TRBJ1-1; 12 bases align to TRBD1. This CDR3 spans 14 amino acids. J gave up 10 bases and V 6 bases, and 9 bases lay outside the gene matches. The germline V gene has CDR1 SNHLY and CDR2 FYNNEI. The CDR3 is CASRGQGARGVAFF. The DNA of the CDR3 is TGTGCCAGCAGGGGACAGGGGGCGCGTGGGGTAGCTTTCTTT.

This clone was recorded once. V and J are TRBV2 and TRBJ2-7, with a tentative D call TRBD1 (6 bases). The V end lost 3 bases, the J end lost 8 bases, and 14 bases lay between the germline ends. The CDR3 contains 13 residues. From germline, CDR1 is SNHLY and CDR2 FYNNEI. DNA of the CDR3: TGTGCCAGCAGTGATAGGACAGAGACGAAGCAGTACTTC. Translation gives CASSDRTETKQYF.

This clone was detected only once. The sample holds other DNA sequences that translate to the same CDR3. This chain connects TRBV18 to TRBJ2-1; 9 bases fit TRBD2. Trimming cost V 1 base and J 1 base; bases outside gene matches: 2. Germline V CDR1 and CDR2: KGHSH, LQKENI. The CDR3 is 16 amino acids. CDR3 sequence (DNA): TGTGCCAGCTCACCACTCGCGGGAGGGTCCTACAATGAGCAGTTCTTC. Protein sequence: CASSPLAGGSYNEQFF.

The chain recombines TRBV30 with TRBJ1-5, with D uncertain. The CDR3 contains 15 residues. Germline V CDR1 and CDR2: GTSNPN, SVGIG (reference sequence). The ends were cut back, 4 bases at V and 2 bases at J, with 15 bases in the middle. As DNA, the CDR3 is TGTGCCTGGAACTCCGGGGTCGAGGGCAATCAGCCCCAGCATTTT. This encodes CAWNSGVEGNQPQHF.

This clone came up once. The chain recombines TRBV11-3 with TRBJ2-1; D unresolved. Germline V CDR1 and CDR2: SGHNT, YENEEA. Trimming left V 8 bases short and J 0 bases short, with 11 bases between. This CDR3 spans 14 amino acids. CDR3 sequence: CASSAASSYNEQFF. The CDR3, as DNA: TGTGCCAGCTCCGCAGCTAGCTCCTACAATGAGCAGTTCTTC. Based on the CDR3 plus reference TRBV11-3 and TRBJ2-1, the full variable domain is EAGVVQSPRYKIIEKKQPVAFWCNPISGHNTLYWYLQNLGQGPELLIRYENEEAVDDSQLPKDRFSAERLKGVDSTLKIQPAELGDSAVYLCASSAASSYNEQFFGPGTRLTVL.

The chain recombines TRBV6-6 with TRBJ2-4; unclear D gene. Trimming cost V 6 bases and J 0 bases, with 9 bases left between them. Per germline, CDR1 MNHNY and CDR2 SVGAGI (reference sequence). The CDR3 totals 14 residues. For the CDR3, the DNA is TGTGCCAGCAGAGATGAGATAGCCAAAAACATTCAGTACTTC. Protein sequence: CASRDEIAKNIQYF.

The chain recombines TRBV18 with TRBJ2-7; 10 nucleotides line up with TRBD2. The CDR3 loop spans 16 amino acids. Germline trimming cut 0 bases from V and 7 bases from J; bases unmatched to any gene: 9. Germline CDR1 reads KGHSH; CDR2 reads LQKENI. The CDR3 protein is CASSPPLPAGGREQYF. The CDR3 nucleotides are TGTGCCAGCTCACCACCGCTTCCAGCGGGAGGGCGGGAGCAGTACTTC.

This CDR3 reads CASSPRTSFLDGYTF. The DNA for the CDR3 is TGTGCCAGCAGCCCGAGGACATCCTTTCTCGATGGCTACACCTTC. V usage is TRBV7-9 and J usage is TRBJ1-2; possible D gene TRBD1, 5 bases. From germline, CDR1 is SEHNR and CDR2 FQNEAQ (reference sequence). The CDR3 has 15 amino acids. V lost 5 bases to trimming and J lost 6 bases, with 19 bases between them.

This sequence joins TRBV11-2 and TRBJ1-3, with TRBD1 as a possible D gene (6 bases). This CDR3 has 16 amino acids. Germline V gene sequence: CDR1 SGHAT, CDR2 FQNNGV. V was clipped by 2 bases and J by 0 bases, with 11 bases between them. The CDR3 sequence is CASSLPTGDSGNTIYF. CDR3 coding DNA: TGTGCCAGCAGCTTACCGACAGGCGACTCTGGAAACACCATATATTTT.